The clone carrying this TCR beta chain occurred a few times. A minimum of 7 million PBMCs was isolated per sample. This sample is drawn from a study of blood T cells in healthy people across ages. The CDR3 covers 12 residues. Germline CDR1 reads SNHLY; CDR2 reads FYNNEI. The V end was cut by 7 bases, the J end by 6 bases, with 13 bases between. PCR was performed a second time for about 7 to 11 cycles using a sample-barcoded 5' primer and a J-beta primer mix. MiXCR, run by TCRdb on the 5' RACE reads, gives a single entry per CDR3 protein. In the table there are about 780,000 distinct CDR3 sequences, roughly 24% of which are singletons. These records were also assigned to another study, of T cells of mothers and their children. From that paper: Sample barcodes and 2-4 random nucleotides came from the second PCR's M1S primer.

The source material was blood. The receptor's source is a boy between 5 and 17 years old in good health. The chain combines TRBV2 with TRBJ2-7; D is ambiguous. The CDR3 reads CASTQELGEQYF. The CDR3 coding sequence is TGTGCCAGCACGCAGGAGTTGGGCGAGCAGTACTTC.